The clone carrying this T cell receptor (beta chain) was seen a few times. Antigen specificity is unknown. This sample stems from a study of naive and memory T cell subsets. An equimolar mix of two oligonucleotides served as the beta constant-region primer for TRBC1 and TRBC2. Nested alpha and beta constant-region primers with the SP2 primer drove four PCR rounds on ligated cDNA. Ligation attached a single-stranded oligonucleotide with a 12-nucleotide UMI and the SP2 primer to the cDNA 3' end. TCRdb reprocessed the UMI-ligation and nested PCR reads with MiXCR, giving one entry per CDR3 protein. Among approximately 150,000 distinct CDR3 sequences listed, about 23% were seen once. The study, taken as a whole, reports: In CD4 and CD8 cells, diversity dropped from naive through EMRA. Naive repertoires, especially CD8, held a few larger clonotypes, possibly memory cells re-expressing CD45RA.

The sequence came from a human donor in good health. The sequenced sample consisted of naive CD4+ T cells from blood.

The CDR3 DNA is TGTGCCAGCCAGTTGACAGGGCGGCGCCACCAGGTTTCAAGCTACACCTTC. It encodes CASQLTGRRHQVSSYTF. The chain is built from TRBV28 and TRBJ1-2; 7 bases are a match to TRBD1. The junction had 24 bases not matched to a gene; V was cut back by 8 bases and J by 9 bases. Germline assignment: CDR1 MDHEN and CDR2 SYDVKM. The CDR3 consists of 17 residues.